What follows describes a single T cell receptor beta chain. Only a few counts were recorded for this clonotype. This receptor's antigen is unknown. No per-base quality is available; no much larger clone lies one base away. This sample is drawn from a study of naive and memory T cell subsets (TCRdb year 2017). Some background on the complete study: An open-source, UMI-based TCR alpha and beta sequencing pipeline was applied to sorted naive and memory peripheral blood T cell subsets. Complete agreement was observed between the functional CMV T cell responses and the IgG serology results. RNA was DNase-treated and reverse transcribed with TCR constant-region primers, mostly using SuperScript III.

TCR alpha and beta chain libraries were amplified separately from the second PCR step onward. To determine each donor's CMV status, fresh PBMCs were stimulated overnight with CMV viral lysate, and IFNgamma production from CD4+ T cells was then assessed. Using Miltenyi beads, CD4 T cells were first positively selected, and CD8 T cells were then positively selected from the CD4-negative fraction. After staining for CD3, CD4, CD8, CD45RA, CD27 and a live/dead dye, cells were sorted on a BD Aria II into four subsets based on CD45RA and CD27. Blood came from a few healthy volunteers, each fractionated into CD4 and CD8 T cells and then into four differentiation subsets. About 110 ml of peripheral blood was collected from each donor, and PBMC were isolated from the blood using Ficoll-Paque PLUS density-gradient centrifugation. Sorted cells were lysed in RLT buffer, and RNA was extracted with a Qiagen RNeasy kit and stored at -80°C.

General study outcomes and caveats: The repertoire findings for the naive and memory subsets could not be validated against a ground truth, as none was available. Each clonotype was defined as a single alpha or beta chain sequence rather than as a paired alpha/beta receptor. TCR abundance followed a power law whose exponent differed between naive and memory subsets but was consistent across the three individuals. Gini index rose and Shannon and inverse Simpson diversity fell from naive through CM, EM and EMRA in both CD4 and CD8 cells. Following error correction, more than 90% of naive TCR sequences occurred only once, which made naive abundance distributions much steeper than those of memory subsets. RNA-based TCR counts may be influenced by expression changes linked to T cell activation and differentiation.

Library generation was performed with UMI-ligation and nested PCR. The beta constant-region primer consisted of an equimolar mixture of two oligonucleotides that together covered TRBC1 and TRBC2. The ligated cDNA went through four rounds of PCR with nested alpha and beta constant-region primers together with the SP2 primer. A single-stranded oligonucleotide bearing the SP2 primer plus a 12-nucleotide UMI was ligated onto the 3' end of the cDNA by T4 RNA ligase 1. The ligation reaction was incubated at 16°C for about 18-24 hours. To avoid over-amplification, PCR2 was usually performed as a SYBR Green qPCR and halted once a predetermined threshold was reached. Agencourt AMPure XP magnetic beads were used for all purifications after the first. Libraries were quantified by Qubit and checked on a TapeStation, where a main peak was expected near 650 bp. Pooled libraries were sequenced on an Illumina MiSeq using v2 2x251 paired-end kits, and typically roughly 0.85-2 million reads were obtained per sample. Each sample was pooled at 4 nM, and roughly 4.5-8% PhiX was included to help cluster recognition. In the source study's methods: Decombinator assigned V and J genes to Demultiplexor-processed FASTQ reads by tag matching, allowing a single base-pair mismatch. Collapsinator used UMIs to correct both sequencing errors and frequency errors arising from PCR heterogeneity. TCRs were translated and CDR3s were extracted from the conserved cysteine to the FGXG phenylalanine by CDR3Translator, with non-productive sequences being flagged. Gini, Shannon entropy and inverse Simpson indices were computed after subsampling the repertoires to the same number of UMI-defined TCRs. Within the linear range, a power law was fitted by maximum likelihood to the distributions of clonotype abundance. For one naive CD8 sample, the pipeline and MIGEC produced similar UMI counts, unique TCR numbers and clonal distributions. A set of roughly 7,000 CMV-associated CDR3 sequences, compiled from VDJdb and a published dataset, was used to search the repertoires. The public reads were reprocessed in TCRdb via fastp at Q25 and MiXCR, keeping in-frame beta chains. Records with the same CDR3 protein are collapsed into one entry carrying the most frequent genes and DNA. These V and J calls originate from TCRdb's pipeline instead of the authors' own analysis. The sample table contains about 17,000 distinct CDR3 sequences; only one count was recorded for around 10% of them. The ten largest clones add up to more than 20% of the sample.

The germline V end is reduced by 2 bases and the J end by 8 bases; junction bases left unmatched: 5. Measured from the cysteine to the phenylalanine, the CDR3 is 14 residues long. Only the CDR3 region is kept as DNA, spanning 42 bases read in frame from base 1. From a lookup of the germline V gene (reference sequence), CDR1 and CDR2 are SEHNR and FQNEAQ. The chain uses TRBV7-9 and TRBJ2-1; 8 middle bases align to TRBD2. Sequenced sample: central memory CD8+ T cells from blood. Per the publication, the cell subset or site label means: central memory, CD45RA- CD27+. The receptor's source is a human donor in good health. The DNA sequence reads TGTGCCAGCAGCTTAAGCGGGAGTCCCCATGAGCAGTTCTTC. It translates as CASSLSGSPHEQFF.